Each of the 22 T cell receptor beta chains below was sequenced from the same sample in a study of vaccination and CD4 T cells after COVID-19. Time point meaning: late sampling 161 to 241 days after vaccination in three convalescent patients. Treatment described: approximately 9-day PBMC culture with coronavirus spike peptide pools or control peptides (ViraFEST assay). Sequence data for DNA of cultured CD4+ T cells were generated by the Oncomine TCR Beta short-read assay. MiXCR, run by TCRdb on the PCR reads, gives a single entry per CDR3 protein. In the table there are 20,000 to 25,000 distinct CDR3 sequences, around two fifths of which are singletons. No antigen is known for these receptors. Here the sequenced sample was CD4+ T cells from blood, cultured in vitro, taken about 7 months after SARS-CoV-2 vaccination. All receptors derive from a human donor who had recovered from COVID-19.

V usage is TRBV19 and J usage is TRBJ2-5, with 7 positions matching TRBD2. V lost 6 bases to trimming and J lost 4 bases; unmatched junction nucleotides: 8. Germline assignment: CDR1 LNHDA and CDR2 SQIVND (reference sequence). The CDR3 sequence is 14 residues long. CDR3 region: CASRLRAGAETQYF. CDR3 nucleotide sequence: TGTGCCAGTAGACTTCGGGCGGGAGCAGAGACCCAGTACTTC.

This clonotype came up a few times. The gene calls are TRBV20-1 and TRBJ2-7; 7 bases are a match to TRBD2. Germline CDR1 reads DFQATT; CDR2 reads SNEGSKA (reference sequence). CDR3 length equals 16 residues. Trimming removed 0 bases from V and 3 bases from J; junction bases left unmatched: 11. The CDR3 here is CSARDPASGTYYEQYF. CDR3 coding DNA: TGCAGTGCTAGAGATCCAGCTAGCGGCACTTACTACGAGCAGTACTTC.

CDR3 amino acids: CSATPGQGTQPQHF. As DNA, the CDR3 is TGCAGTGCCACCCCGGGACAGGGAACGCAGCCCCAGCATTTT. V is TRBV20-1 and J is TRBJ1-5; TRBD1 matches 9 bases. The CDR3 runs 14 residues. V trimming: 6 bases; J trimming: 7 bases; junction bases outside the gene matches: 10. CDR1 and CDR2 from the germline V gene are DFQATT and SNEGSKA (reference sequence).

In regard to this clonotype: The junction differs from germline at one of its ends, possibly a read error. The gene calls are TRBV20-1 and TRBJ2-7, with 8 bases lining up with TRBD2. This CDR3 spans 13 amino acids. Germline values: CDR1 DFQATT, CDR2 SNEGSKA (reference sequence). The CDR3 region has the DNA TGCAGTGCTACAGGCGGGAGGTCCTACGAGCAGCACTTC. Amino acid sequence: CSATGGRSYEQHF.

The chain joins TRBV10-3 to TRBJ1-1, with 9 bases matching TRBD1. The CDR3 consists of 13 residues. Germline loops: CDR1 ENHRY, CDR2 SYGVKD. J was trimmed by 8 bases and V by 8 bases; bases with no gene match: 9. For the CDR3, the DNA is TGTGCCATCGGTTGGGACAGGGCCAAAGAAGCTTTCTTT. Its protein is CAIGWDRAKEAFF.

The chain links TRBV6-5 to TRBJ2-7; TRBD1 aligns across 7 bases. Trimming took 4 bases from V and 2 from J; bases not matched to a gene: 8. The CDR3 contains 15 residues. The germline V gene encodes CDR1 MNHEY and CDR2 SVGAGI. CDR3 sequence reads: CASSSDRPYPYEQYF. CDR3 nucleotide sequence: TGTGCCAGCAGTTCGGACAGGCCTTATCCCTACGAGCAGTACTTC.

A few counts support this clonotype. The chain couples TRBV20-1 to TRBJ1-2; no clear D. Germline V gene sequence: CDR1 DFQATT, CDR2 SNEGSKA (reference sequence). Trimming removed 5 bases at V and 2 bases at J, with 12 bases between. The CDR3 loop spans 13 amino acids. The chain's CDR3 is CSAWWRTNYGYTF. The CDR3 DNA sequence: TGCAGTGCTTGGTGGAGGACCAACTATGGCTACACCTTC.

This clonotype ranks as medium-sized. CDR3 loop: CASTPQSGGGQPQHF. The CDR3 nucleotides are TGTGCCAGTACCCCTCAATCGGGGGGGGGGCAGCCCCAGCATTTT. This chain uses TRBV19 with TRBJ1-5, with D perhaps matching TRBD1 (5 bases). V was shortened by 7 bases and J by 7 bases, with 20 bases between the two germline ends. From germline, CDR1 is LNHDA and CDR2 SQIVND (reference sequence). The CDR3 is 15 residues long.

This sequence joins TRBV7-9 and TRBJ2-1; D unresolved. This CDR3 comprises 15 residues. Trimming cost V 4 bases and J 6 bases, with 16 bases left between them. Germline CDR1 SEHNR, CDR2 FQNEAQ (reference sequence). Here the CDR3 reads CASSYNSFRSNEQFF. Here the CDR3 DNA reads TGTGCCAGCAGCTACAATAGTTTTAGGTCCAATGAGCAGTTCTTC. Using reference TRBV7-9 and TRBJ2-1 for the parts outside the CDR3, the full variable domain is DTGVSQNPRHKITKRGQNVTFRCDPISEHNRLYWYRQTLGQGPEFLTYFQNEAQLEKSRLLSDRFSAERPKGSFSTLEIQRTEQGDSAMYLCASSYNSFRSNEQFFGPGTRLTVL.

A few counts support this clonotype. The rearrangement uses TRBV24-1 and TRBJ2-3; no definite D call. The V gene's germline CDR1 is KGHDR and CDR2 SFDVKD. Trimming left V 4 bases short and J 1 base short, with 11 bases between. CDR3 size: 15 residues. This chain's CDR3 is CATSEAGLRTDTQYF. DNA for the CDR3: TGTGCCACCAGTGAGGCAGGCTTACGCACAGATACGCAGTATTTT.

V is TRBV6-1 and J is TRBJ1-5; a weak D match, TRBD1 (5 bases). Germline CDR1 MNHNS, CDR2 SASEGT. This CDR3 is built from 16 residues. With 7 bases removed from V and 2 bases from J, the gap between germline ends came to 18 bases. The CDR3 sequence is CASTRWATERNQPQHF. The CDR3, as DNA: TGTGCCAGCACCCGTTGGGCGACAGAGCGCAATCAGCCCCAGCATTTT.

A few counts support this clonotype. V gene TRBV28 combines with J gene TRBJ1-2; D is ambiguous. Germline V CDR1 and CDR2: MDHEN, SYDVKM. Deletions cut 1 base from V and 5 bases from J, with 14 bases between. This CDR3 region has 15 residues. The chain's CDR3 is CASSLSTSVLYGYTF. Here the CDR3 DNA reads TGTGCCAGCAGTTTATCGACATCGGTCCTATATGGCTACACCTTC.

The genes are TRBV6-1 and TRBJ1-2; 7 bases fit TRBD1. The CDR3 is made up of 18 amino acids. The V gene's germline CDR1 is MNHNS and CDR2 SASEGT. Losses at the gene ends were 7 bases for V and 4 bases for J; bases not matched to a gene: 21. The CDR3 sequence is CASTSPATGRASSYGYTF. The CDR3 DNA is TGTGCCAGCACCTCCCCAGCGACAGGGAGGGCTAGTTCCTATGGCTACACCTTC.

The gene calls are TRBV7-9 and TRBJ2-7, with D perhaps matching TRBD1 (5 bases). CDR1 SEHNR and CDR2 FQNEAQ come from the germline V gene (reference sequence). Deletions cut 8 bases from V and 5 bases from J, with 10 bases between. CDR3 length: 11 residues. The CDR3 loop reads CASGKGNEQYF. In DNA form, the CDR3 reads TGTGCCAGCGGTAAGGGGAACGAGCAGTACTTC.

The gene calls are TRBV6-1 and TRBJ1-2, with a possible D match to TRBD1 (5 bases). V was pared by 6 bases and J by 8 bases, with 16 bases between. Germline V gene sequence: CDR1 MNHNS, CDR2 SASEGT. The CDR3 loop spans 13 amino acids. The CDR3 DNA reads TGTGCCAGCAGACCTGACAGTTCGAGAGGCTACACCTTC. Translation gives CASRPDSSRGYTF.

V gene TRBV4-3 combines with J gene TRBJ1-6; TRBD1 is a possible D gene (5 bases). This CDR3 comprises 13 residues. The germline V gene encodes CDR1 LGHNA and CDR2 YSLEER. The germline V and J ends were trimmed by 1 base and 13 bases, with 11 bases remaining between them. The CDR3 is CASSQVAGRPLHF. Here the CDR3 DNA reads TGCGCCAGCAGCCAAGTCGCGGGGCGGCCCCTCCACTTT.

CDR3: CASSMAGEAYDEQYF. Written as DNA, the CDR3 is TGTGCCAGTAGTATGGCGGGAGAGGCTTATGACGAGCAGTACTTC. The chain joins TRBV19 to TRBJ2-7, with 7 positions matching TRBD2. CDR3 length: 15 residues. From germline, CDR1 is LNHDA and CDR2 SQIVND (reference sequence). V was pared by 3 bases and J by 5 bases, with 10 bases of the junction left unmatched.

This clonotype was detected only a few times. The chain is built from TRBV19 and TRBJ2-7; 8 bases map to TRBD2. V lost 5 bases and J lost 5; bases outside the gene matches: 5. Germline CDR1 is LNHDA and CDR2 is SQIVND (reference sequence). CDR3 length: 13 amino acids. The CDR3 sequence is CASSPGLVDEQYF. The CDR3, as DNA: TGTGCCAGTAGTCCGGGACTAGTCGACGAGCAGTACTTC.

In nucleotides, the CDR3 is TGCAGTGCTAATCAGCGGGCCATCTACGAGCAGTACTTC. It codes for CSANQRAIYEQYF. V and J are TRBV20-1 and TRBJ2-7; TRBD2 might be the D (6 bases). Germline V gene data show CDR1 as DFQATT and CDR2 as SNEGSKA (reference sequence). The V and J ends lost 4 bases and 3 bases respectively, with 13 bases between them. The CDR3 contains 13 residues.

The chain uses TRBV7-2 and TRBJ2-5; 7 bases map to TRBD2. There are 14 residues in the CDR3. Germline assignment: CDR1 SGHTA and CDR2 FQGNSA. The trim removed 5 bases at V and 5 bases at J, leaving 8 bases unmatched. CDR3 nucleotides: TGTGCCAGCAGCATTAGGGGAGGGCGGGAGACCCAGTACTTC. Protein: CASSIRGGRETQYF.

There are a few counts of this clonotype. J is TRBJ2-3 and V is TRBV7-2; 9 bases line up with TRBD2. The CDR3 extends over 15 amino acids. Looked up from germline, CDR1 is SGHTA and CDR2 is FQGNSA. After removal of 0 bases from V and 3 bases from J, the junction contained 1 base not matched to a gene. DNA for the CDR3: TGTGCCAGCAGCTTAGCTAGCGGGAGAACAGATACGCAGTATTTT. It specifies CASSLASGRTDTQYF.

This clonotype appeared a few times. The chain uses TRBV5-4 and TRBJ2-2; tentative D call: TRBD1 (7 bases). V lost 4 bases and J 3 bases, leaving 16 bases between the germline ends. Looked up from germline, CDR1 is SGHNT and CDR2 is YYREEE (reference sequence). The CDR3 runs 16 residues. This CDR3 reads CASSQGGQIYTGELFF. For the CDR3, the DNA is TGTGCCAGCAGCCAGGGGGGACAGATCTACACCGGGGAGCTGTTTTTT.